This T cell receptor (beta chain) derives from a study of identical twins. As to this clonotype: No antigen is known for it.

V lost 7 bases to trimming and J lost 4 bases, with 10 bases between them. The CDR3 length is 12 residues. Germline lookup yields CDR1 SEHNR and CDR2 FQNEAQ (reference sequence). Points from the study as a whole: Twins showed weaker excess sharing in their beta out-of-frame sequences. For out-of-frame alpha sequences shared by twins, low generation probability was in excess.

All donors comprised healthy Caucasians. Template switching added a universal primer site; cDNA carried unique molecular identifiers. TCRdb fed the 5' RACE reads into MiXCR, producing one record per CDR3 protein. Counted here are around 1.7 million distinct CDR3 sequences, less than 35% occurring once; the ten biggest clones make up around 0.25%. This receptor was taken from a newborn girl in good health. The specimen sequenced was cord blood. The rearrangement uses TRBV7-9 and TRBJ2-5, with D unresolved. CDR3 residues: CASNPSGETQYF. The CDR3 DNA reads TGTGCCAGCAACCCCTCAGGAGAGACCCAGTACTTC.